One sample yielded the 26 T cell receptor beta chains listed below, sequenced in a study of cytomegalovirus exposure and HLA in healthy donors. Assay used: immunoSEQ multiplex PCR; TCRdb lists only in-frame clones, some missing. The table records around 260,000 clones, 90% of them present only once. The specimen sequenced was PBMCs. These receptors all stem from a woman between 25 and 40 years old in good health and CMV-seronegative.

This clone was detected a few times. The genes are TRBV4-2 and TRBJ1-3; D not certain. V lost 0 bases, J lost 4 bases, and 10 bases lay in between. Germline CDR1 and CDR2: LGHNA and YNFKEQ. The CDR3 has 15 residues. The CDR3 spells CASSQDKGLGNTIYF. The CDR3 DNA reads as TGTGCCAGCAGCCAAGATAAGGGCTTAGGAAACACCATATATTTT.

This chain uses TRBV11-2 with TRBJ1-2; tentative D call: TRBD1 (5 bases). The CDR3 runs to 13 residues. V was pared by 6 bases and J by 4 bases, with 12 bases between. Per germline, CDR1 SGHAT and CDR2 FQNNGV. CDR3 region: CASSVDITYGYTF. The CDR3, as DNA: TGTGCCAGCAGTGTGGACATCACCTATGGCTACACCTTC.

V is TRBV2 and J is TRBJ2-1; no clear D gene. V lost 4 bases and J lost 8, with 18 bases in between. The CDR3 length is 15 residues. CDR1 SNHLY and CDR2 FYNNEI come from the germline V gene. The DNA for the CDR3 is TGTGCCAGCAGTGGTTCACGCCGGAGTAGAGATGAGCAGTTCTTC. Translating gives CASSGSRRSRDEQFF.

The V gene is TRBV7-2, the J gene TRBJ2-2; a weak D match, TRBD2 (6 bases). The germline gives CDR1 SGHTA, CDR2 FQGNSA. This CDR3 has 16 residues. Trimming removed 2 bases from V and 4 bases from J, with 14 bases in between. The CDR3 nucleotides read TGTGCCAGCAGCTTATTTGTGGGAGGCGGCACCGGGGAGCTGTTTTTT. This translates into CASSLFVGGGTGELFF.

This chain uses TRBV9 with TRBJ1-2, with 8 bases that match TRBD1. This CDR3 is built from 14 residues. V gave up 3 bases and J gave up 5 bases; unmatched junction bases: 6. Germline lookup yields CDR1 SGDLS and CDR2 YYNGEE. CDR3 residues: CASSGPGQAYGYTF. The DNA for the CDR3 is TGTGCCAGCAGCGGCCCGGGACAGGCATATGGCTACACCTTC.

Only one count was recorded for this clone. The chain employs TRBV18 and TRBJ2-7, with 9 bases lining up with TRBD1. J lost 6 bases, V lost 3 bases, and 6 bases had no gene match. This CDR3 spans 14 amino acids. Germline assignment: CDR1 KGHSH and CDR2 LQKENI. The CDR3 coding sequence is TGTGCCAGCTCACCCGGGACAGGGAAGGGCGAGCAGTACTTC. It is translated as CASSPGTGKGEQYF.

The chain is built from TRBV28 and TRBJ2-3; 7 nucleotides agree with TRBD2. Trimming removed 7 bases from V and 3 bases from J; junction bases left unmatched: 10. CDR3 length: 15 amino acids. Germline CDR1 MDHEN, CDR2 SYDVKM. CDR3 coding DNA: TGTGCCAGCAAATCCCCCAGCGGGATGACAGATACGCAGTATTTT. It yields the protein CASKSPSGMTDTQYF.

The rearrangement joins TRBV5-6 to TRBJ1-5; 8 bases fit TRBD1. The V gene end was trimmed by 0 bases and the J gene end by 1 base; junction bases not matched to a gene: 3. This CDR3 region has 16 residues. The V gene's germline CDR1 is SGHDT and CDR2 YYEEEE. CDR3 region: CASSLARGQSNQPQHF. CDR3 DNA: TGTGCCAGCAGCTTGGCCAGGGGGCAAAGCAATCAGCCCCAGCATTTT.

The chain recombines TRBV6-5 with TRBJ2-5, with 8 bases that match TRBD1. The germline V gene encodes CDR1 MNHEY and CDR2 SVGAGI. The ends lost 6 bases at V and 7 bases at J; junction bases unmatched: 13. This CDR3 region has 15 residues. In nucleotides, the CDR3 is TGTGCCAGCAGCTTCAACCCGGACAGGGCGGGGACCCAGTACTTC. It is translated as CASSFNPDRAGTQYF.

As DNA, the CDR3 is TGCGCCAGCAGCAGGGAGCCCGAAGAGACCCAGTACTTC. It codes for CASSREPEETQYF. The chain carries TRBV5-1 and TRBJ2-5; a weak D match, TRBD2 (5 bases). Germline-derived CDR1 and CDR2 are SGHRS and YFSETQ. The CDR3 covers 13 residues. The ends were cut back, 4 bases at V and 3 bases at J, with 10 bases in the middle.

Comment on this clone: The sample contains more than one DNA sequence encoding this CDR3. CDR3 nucleotides: TGTGCCAGCAGCTCAACCGGGGAGCTGTTTTTT. As protein: CASSSTGELFF. The chain has TRBV11-3 and TRBJ2-2; unclear D gene. Germline CDR1 SGHNT, CDR2 YENEEA. There are 11 residues in the CDR3. V dropped 4 bases and J dropped 5 bases, with 2 bases sitting between them.

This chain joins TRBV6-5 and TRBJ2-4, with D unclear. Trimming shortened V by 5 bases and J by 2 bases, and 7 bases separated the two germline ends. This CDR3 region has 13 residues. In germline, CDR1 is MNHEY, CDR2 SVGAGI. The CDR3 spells CASSLGPKNIQYF. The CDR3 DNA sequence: TGTGCCAGCAGTCTCGGTCCCAAAAACATTCAGTACTTC.

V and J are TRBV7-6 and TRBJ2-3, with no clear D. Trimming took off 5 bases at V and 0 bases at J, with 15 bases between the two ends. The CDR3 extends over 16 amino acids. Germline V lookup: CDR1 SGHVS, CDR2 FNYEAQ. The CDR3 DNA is TGTGCCAGCAGCACAGATAAGGATCAGAGCACAGATACGCAGTATTTT. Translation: CASSTDKDQSTDTQYF.

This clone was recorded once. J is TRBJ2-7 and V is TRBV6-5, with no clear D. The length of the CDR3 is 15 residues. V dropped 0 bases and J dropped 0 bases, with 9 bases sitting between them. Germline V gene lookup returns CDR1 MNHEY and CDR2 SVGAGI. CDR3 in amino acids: CASSYSWLVSYEQYF. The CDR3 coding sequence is TGTGCCAGCAGTTACTCGTGGCTAGTCTCCTACGAGCAGTACTTC.

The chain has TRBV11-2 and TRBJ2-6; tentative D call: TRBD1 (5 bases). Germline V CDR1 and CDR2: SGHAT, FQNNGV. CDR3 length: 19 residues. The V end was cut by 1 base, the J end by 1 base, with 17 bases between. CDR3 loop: CASSLGIGQGKSGANVLTF. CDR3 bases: TGTGCCAGCAGCTTAGGCATTGGGCAGGGTAAATCTGGGGCCAACGTCCTGACTTTC.

CDR3 in DNA: TGCGCCAGCAGCTGGACAGGGGCAACTAATGAAAAACTGTTTTTT. Its translation: CASSWTGATNEKLFF. The rearrangement uses TRBV5-1 and TRBJ1-4, with TRBD1 matching over 9 bases. J gave up 0 bases and V 3 bases, and 0 bases lay outside the gene matches. Germline CDR1 is SGHRS and CDR2 is YFSETQ. The CDR3 length is 15 residues.

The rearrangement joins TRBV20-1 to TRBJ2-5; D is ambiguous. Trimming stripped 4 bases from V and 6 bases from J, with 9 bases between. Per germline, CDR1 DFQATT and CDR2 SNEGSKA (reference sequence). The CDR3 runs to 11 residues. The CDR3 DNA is TGCAGTGCTACAAACCGCCAGACCCAGTACTTC. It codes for CSATNRQTQYF.

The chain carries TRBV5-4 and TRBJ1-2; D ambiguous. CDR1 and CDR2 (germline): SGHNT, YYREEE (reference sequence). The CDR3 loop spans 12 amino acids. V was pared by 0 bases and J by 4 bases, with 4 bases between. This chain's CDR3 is CASSLDTYGYTF. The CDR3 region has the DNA TGTGCCAGCAGCTTGGATACCTATGGCTACACCTTC.

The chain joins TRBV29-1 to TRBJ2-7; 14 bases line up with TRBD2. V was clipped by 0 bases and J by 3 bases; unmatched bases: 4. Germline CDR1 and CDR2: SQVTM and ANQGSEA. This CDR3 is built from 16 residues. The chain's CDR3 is CSVEEGTSGGRYEQYF. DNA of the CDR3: TGCAGCGTTGAAGAGGGGACTAGCGGGGGCCGCTACGAGCAGTACTTC.

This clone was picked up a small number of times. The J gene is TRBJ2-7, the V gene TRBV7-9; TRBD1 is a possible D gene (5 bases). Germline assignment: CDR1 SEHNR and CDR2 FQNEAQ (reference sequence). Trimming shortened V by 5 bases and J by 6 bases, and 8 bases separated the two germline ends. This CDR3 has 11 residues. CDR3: CASSERGEQYF. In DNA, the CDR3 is TGTGCCAGCAGCGAAAGGGGCGAGCAGTACTTC.

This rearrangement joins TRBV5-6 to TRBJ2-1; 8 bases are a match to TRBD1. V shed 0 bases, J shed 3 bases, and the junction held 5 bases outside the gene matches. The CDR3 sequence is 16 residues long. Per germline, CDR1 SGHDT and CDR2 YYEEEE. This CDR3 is CASSLVTGVLYNEQFF. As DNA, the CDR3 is TGTGCCAGCAGCTTGGTGACAGGGGTACTCTACAATGAGCAGTTCTTC. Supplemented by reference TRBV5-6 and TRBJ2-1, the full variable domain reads DAGVTQSPTHLIKTRGQQVTLRCSPKSGHDTVSWYQQALGQGPQFIFQYYEEEERQRGNFPDRFSGHQFPNYSSELNVNALLLGDSALYLCASSLVTGVLYNEQFFGPGTRLTVL.

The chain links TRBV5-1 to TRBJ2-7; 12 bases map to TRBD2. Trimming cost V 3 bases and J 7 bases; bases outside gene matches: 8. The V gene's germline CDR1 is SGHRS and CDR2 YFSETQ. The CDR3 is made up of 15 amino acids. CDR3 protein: CASSSILAGGGEQYF. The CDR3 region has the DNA TGCGCCAGCAGCTCGATTCTAGCGGGAGGGGGAGAGCAGTACTTC.

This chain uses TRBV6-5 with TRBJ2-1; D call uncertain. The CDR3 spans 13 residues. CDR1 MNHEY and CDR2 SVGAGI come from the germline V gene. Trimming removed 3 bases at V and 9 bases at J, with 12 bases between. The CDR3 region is CASSYSLGGEQFF. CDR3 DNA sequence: TGTGCCAGCAGTTATTCCTTGGGCGGTGAGCAGTTCTTC.

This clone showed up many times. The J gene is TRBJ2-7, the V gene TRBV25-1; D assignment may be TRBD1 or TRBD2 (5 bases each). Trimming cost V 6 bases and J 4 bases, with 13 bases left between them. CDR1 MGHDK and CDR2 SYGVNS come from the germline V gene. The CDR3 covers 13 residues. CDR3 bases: TGTGCCAGCAGATCGGGGCAAGAATACGAGCAGTACTTC. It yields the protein CASRSGQEYEQYF.

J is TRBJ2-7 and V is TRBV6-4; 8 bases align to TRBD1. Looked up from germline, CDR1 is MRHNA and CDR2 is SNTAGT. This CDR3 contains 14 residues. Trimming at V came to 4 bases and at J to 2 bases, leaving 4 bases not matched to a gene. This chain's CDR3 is CASSVDRGPYEQYF. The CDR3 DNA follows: TGTGCCAGCAGTGTTGACAGGGGCCCCTACGAGCAGTACTTC.

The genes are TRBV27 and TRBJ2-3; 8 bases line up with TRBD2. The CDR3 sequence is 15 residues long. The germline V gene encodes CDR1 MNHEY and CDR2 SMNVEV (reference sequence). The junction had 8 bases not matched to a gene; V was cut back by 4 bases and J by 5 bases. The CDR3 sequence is CASSSLAGLGDTQYF. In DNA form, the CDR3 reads TGTGCCAGCAGTTCGTTAGCGGGGCTGGGAGATACGCAGTATTTT.